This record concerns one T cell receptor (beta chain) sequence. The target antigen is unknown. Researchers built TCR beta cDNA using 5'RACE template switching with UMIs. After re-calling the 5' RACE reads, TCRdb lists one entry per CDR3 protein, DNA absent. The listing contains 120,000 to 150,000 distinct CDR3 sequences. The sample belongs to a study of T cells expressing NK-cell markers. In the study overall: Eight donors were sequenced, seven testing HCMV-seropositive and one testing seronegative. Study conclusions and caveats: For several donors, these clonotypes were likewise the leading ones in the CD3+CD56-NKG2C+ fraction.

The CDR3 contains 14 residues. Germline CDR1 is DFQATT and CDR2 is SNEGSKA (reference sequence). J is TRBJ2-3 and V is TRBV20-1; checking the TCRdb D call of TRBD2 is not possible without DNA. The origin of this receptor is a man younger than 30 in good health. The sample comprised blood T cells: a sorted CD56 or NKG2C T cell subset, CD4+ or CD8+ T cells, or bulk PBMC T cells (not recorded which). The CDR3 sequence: CSAPGLAGEDTQYF.